Listed below are T cell receptor beta chains from one sample, sequenced in a study of T cell changes during pregnancy in multiple sclerosis. Sequencing was performed with immunoSEQ multiplex PCR; in TCRdb, only in-frame clones are kept and a portion is missing. The table lists nearly 110,000 clones, around 93% of them singletons. The source material was peripheral blood, sampled in the third trimester of pregnancy. The source is a female donor in good health, enrolled as a control in a pregnancy study. The CDR3 runs from the conserved cysteine through the conserved F or W. D genes are given only for firm matches. Clone size is stated in some rows and not others, as once, few, many or a class when expanded.

v_gene	len	d_gene	j_gene	abundance	CDR3nt	CDR3aa
TRBV15	14	TRBD1	TRBJ1-2	-	TGTGCCACCAGCAGAGATCCAGGGGGCTATGGCTACACCTTC	CATSRDPGGYGYTF
TRBV30	13	-	TRBJ1-1	-	TGTGCCTGGGGGGTCCAGGGGCTCACTGAAGCTTTCTTT	CAWGVQGLTEAFF
TRBV25-1	14	-	TRBJ1-4	-	TGTGCCAGCACCTCCCTCGGAGGGAATGAAAAACTGTTTTTT	CASTSLGGNEKLFF
TRBV19	13	TRBD1	TRBJ1-2	-	TGTGCTGCGAGGGACAGGGGAACCGAGGGCTACACCTTC	CAARDRGTEGYTF
TRBV9	14	-	TRBJ1-2	-	TGTGCCAGCAGCGGCCCGACGGGGGACTATGGCTACACCTTC	CASSGPTGDYGYTF
TRBV30	12	TRBD2	TRBJ2-7	-	TGTGCCTTGACAGTTCGGGAGGTCGAGCAGTACTTC	CALTVREVEQYF
TRBV4-1	18	-	TRBJ2-6	once	TGCGCCAGCAGCCAACCGGGACAACGCAAACCTGGGGCCAACGTCCTGACTTTC	CASSQPGQRKPGANVLTF
TRBV19	15	-	TRBJ1-5	-	TGTGCCAGTAGTATAGGTGGGCAGGTATTTCAGCCCCAGCATTTT	CASSIGGQVFQPQHF
TRBV30	13	-	TRBJ1-2	-	TGTGCCTGGAGGATTAACTCATTAGATCGCTACACCTTC	CAWRINSLDRYTF
TRBV23-1	16	TRBD2	TRBJ2-1	-	TGCGCCAGCAGTCAACGGGGGGGGAGCTCCTACAATGAGCAGTTCTTC	CASSQRGGSSYNEQFF
TRBV15	15	-	TRBJ1-2	-	TGTGCCACCAAATTAACTCAGGCGTCTAACTATGGCTACACCTTC	CATKLTQASNYGYTF
TRBV5-6	15	-	TRBJ1-3	-	TGTGCCAGCAGCTTGGACAGGTCGCGGGGAAACACCATATATTTT	CASSLDRSRGNTIYF
TRBV5-4	16	TRBD1	TRBJ1-1	-	TGTGCCAGCAGCACCCGGGACAGGGGGCATCTCACTGAAGCTTTCTTT	CASSTRDRGHLTEAFF
TRBV19	15	-	TRBJ2-7	-	TGTGCCAGTAAAGAGGGCACCGACCGAACCTACGAGCAGTACTTC	CASKEGTDRTYEQYF
TRBV4-3	15	TRBD1	TRBJ1-2	-	TGCGCCAGCAGCCAAGGGAACAGGGGGAGATATGGCTACACCTTC	CASSQGNRGRYGYTF
TRBV5-1	16	-	TRBJ2-3	-	TGCGCCAGCAGCTTGGTTCTCACAGGGAGGGGAGATACGCAGTATTTT	CASSLVLTGRGDTQYF
TRBV6-5	15	TRBD1	TRBJ1-1	-	TGTGCCAGCAGCCAAGGGACAGGGCGGTTCACTGAAGCTTTCTTT	CASSQGTGRFTEAFF
TRBV11-3	16	-	TRBJ2-1	-	TGTGCCAGCAGCTCGTACCTCCCAGGGGCCAGGAATGAGCAGTTCTTC	CASSSYLPGARNEQFF
TRBV30	12	-	TRBJ1-5	few	TGTGCCTGGAGTGCAGGCAATCAGCCCCAGCATTTT	CAWSAGNQPQHF
TRBV10-3	16	TRBD1	TRBJ1-1	-	TGTGCCATCAGCGAATGGGGCAGGGGGTTGAACACTGAAGCTTTCTTT	CAISEWGRGLNTEAFF
TRBV6-1	14	-	TRBJ1-5	-	TGTGCCAGCCTCTTTGGGGGGAGCAATCAGCCCCAGCATTTT	CASLFGGSNQPQHF
TRBV9	17	TRBD2	TRBJ2-3	-	TGTGCCAGCAGCCCCACGGGGGCGGGGGGCCCGACAGATACGCAGTATTTT	CASSPTGAGGPTDTQYF
TRBV10-3	18	-	TRBJ2-3	once	TGTGCCATCAGTGATACGGTGCTAGAGACAGGAGTTACAGATACGCAGTATTTT	CAISDTVLETGVTDTQYF
TRBV5-1	14	TRBD1	TRBJ2-5	-	TGCGCCAGCAGCGGGGGGACAGGGTTGGAGACCCAGTACTTC	CASSGGTGLETQYF
TRBV30	14	TRBD1	TRBJ2-1	-	TGTGCCTGGATTCCCGGGACAGTCAACAATGAGCAGTTCTTC	CAWIPGTVNNEQFF
TRBV5-1	15	-	TRBJ2-2	-	TGCGCCACCCGGCTGGGCGGACAGAACACCGGGGAGCTGTTTTTT	CATRLGGQNTGELFF
TRBV2	14	-	TRBJ1-2	-	TGTGCCAGCAACATGGACAGATCTAACTATGGCTACACCTTC	CASNMDRSNYGYTF
TRBV11-3	12	-	TRBJ2-1	-	TGTGCCAGCAGCTTTAGAGTAAACGAGCAGTTCTTC	CASSFRVNEQFF
TRBV9	16	-	TRBJ2-2	once	TGTGCCAGCAGCGTAGAACAGGCCCCCCGCACCGGGGAGCTGTTTTTT	CASSVEQAPRTGELFF
TRBV7-3	16	-	TRBJ1-1	-	TGTGCCAGCAGCTTAAATTCGTTGGGGGGTTTCACTGAAGCTTTCTTT	CASSLNSLGGFTEAFF